Sequencing of this TCR beta chain was carried out in a study of T cells in Graves' hyperthyroidism and ophthalmopathy. Regarding the study as a whole: Ophthalmopathy stood apart from stable hyperthyroidism in a 13 V-J model.

The table lists this clonotype with many counts. Its cognate antigen is unknown. Regions amplified from RNA transcripts were the TCR beta CDR3 regions. The HTBI primer set served for first-round RT-PCR of the TCR CDR3. TCRdb redid the calling of the multiplex PCR reads with MiXCR, one entry per CDR3 protein. The sample lists 600,000 or so distinct CDR3 sequences; 40% to 55% were seen once. Germline values: CDR1 SNHLY, CDR2 FYNNEI. V lost 10 bases, J lost 5 bases, and 9 bases stayed unmatched. The CDR3 is made up of 13 amino acids. The V gene is TRBV2, the J gene TRBJ2-7, with 9 bases lining up with TRBD2. The sequence was collected from a woman younger than 35 with Graves' hyperthyroidism. The source material was peripheral blood or thyroid tissue (not recorded which). Written as DNA, the CDR3 is TGTGCCACCCAGCGGGAGGTGTCCCACGAGCAGTACTTC. Translation: CATQREVSHEQYF. Combining the CDR3 with reference TRBV2 and TRBJ2-7 gives the whole variable domain EPEVTQTPSHQVTQMGQEVILRCVPISNHLYFYWYRQILGQKVEFLVSFYNNEISEKSEIFDDQFSVERPDGSNFTLKIRSTKLEDSAMYFCATQREVSHEQYFGPGTRLTVT.